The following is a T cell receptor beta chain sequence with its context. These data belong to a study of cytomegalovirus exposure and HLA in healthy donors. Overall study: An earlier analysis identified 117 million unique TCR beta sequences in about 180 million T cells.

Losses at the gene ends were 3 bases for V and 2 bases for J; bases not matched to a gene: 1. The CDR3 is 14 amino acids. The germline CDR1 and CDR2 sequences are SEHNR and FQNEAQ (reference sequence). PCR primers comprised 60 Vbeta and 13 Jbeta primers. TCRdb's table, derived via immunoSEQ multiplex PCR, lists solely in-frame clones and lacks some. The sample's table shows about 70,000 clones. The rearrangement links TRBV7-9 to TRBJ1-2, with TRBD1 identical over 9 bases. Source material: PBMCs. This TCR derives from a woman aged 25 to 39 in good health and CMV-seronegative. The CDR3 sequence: CASSFGQGNYGYTF. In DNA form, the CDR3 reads TGTGCCAGCAGCTTCGGACAGGGGAACTATGGCTACACCTTC. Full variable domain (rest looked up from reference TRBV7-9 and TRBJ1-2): DTGVSQNPRHKITKRGQNVTFRCDPISEHNRLYWYRQTLGQGPEFLTYFQNEAQLEKSRLLSDRFSAERPKGSFSTLEIQRTEQGDSAMYLCASSFGQGNYGYTFGSGTRLTVV.